This TCR beta chain is drawn from a study of cytomegalovirus exposure and HLA in healthy donors. CDR1 and CDR2 (germline): MNHEY, SMNVEV (reference sequence). This CDR3 contains 15 residues. Trimming left V 0 bases short and J 1 base short, with 9 bases between. Findings and caveats of the study: In a later analysis, the majority of CMV-associated beta chains seemingly showed HLA restriction. TCR beta chain V- and J-gene trimming was linked, in a later analysis, to a missense variant in DCLRE1C.

About this clone: Its antigen is not known. The sample carries other DNA sequences with the same CDR3.

PCR involved 60 Vbeta and 13 Jbeta primers. Sequencing used immunoSEQ multiplex PCR; TCRdb keeps in-frame clones, though not all of them. The table lists a few hundred thousand clones, about 90% of them singletons. The rearrangement links TRBV27 to TRBJ1-1; D possibly corresponds to TRBD1 (6 bases). The receptor was derived from a woman younger than 35 in good health and CMV-seronegative. The sequencing sample was made of PBMCs. The chain's CDR3 is CASSLSRGTNTEAFF. CDR3 nucleotides: TGTGCCAGCAGTTTATCCAGGGGCACGAACACTGAAGCTTTCTTT.